Sequencing of this TCR beta chain was carried out in a study of regulatory T cells in long-lasting Graves disease. Regarding time point: newly diagnosed GD, antithyroid drugs for less than 3 months. Isolated PBMC RNA provided the starting material for the TCR library. This clonotype appeared many times. With iRepertoire HTBI primers and Arm-PCR of CDR3 regions, TCR beta libraries were built. TCRdb recomputed calls from the multiplex PCR reads with MiXCR, one row per CDR3 protein. The sample includes hundreds of thousands of distinct CDR3 sequences, over 12% of them seen just once. The same data also went into a second study, on T cells in Graves' hyperthyroidism and ophthalmopathy.

Source: peripheral blood mononuclear cells (PBMCs), taken at new diagnosis, from a patient treated with antithyroid drugs. The source of this sequence is a woman aged 40 to 55 with Graves disease.

CDR3 sequence: CASSEGLNREKLFF. DNA for the CDR3: TGCGCCAGCAGTGAAGGGCTAAACCGGGAAAAACTGTTTTTT. The rearrangement joins TRBV10-2 to TRBJ1-4; D is unresolved. Per the germline V gene, CDR1 is WSHSY and CDR2 is SAAADI. CDR3 length equals 14 residues. Trimming took off 3 bases at V and 8 bases at J, with 13 bases between the two ends.